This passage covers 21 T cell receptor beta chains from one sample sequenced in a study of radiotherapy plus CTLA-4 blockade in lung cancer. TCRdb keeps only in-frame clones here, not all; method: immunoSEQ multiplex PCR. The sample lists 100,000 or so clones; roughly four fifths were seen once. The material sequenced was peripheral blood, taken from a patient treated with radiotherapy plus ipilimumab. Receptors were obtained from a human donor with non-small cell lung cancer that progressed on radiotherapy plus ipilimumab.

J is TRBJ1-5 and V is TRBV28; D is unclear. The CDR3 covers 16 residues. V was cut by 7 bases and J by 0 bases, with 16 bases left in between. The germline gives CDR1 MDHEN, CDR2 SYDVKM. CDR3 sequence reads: CASTSGGIFSNQPQHF. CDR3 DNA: TGTGCCAGCACCTCCGGAGGAATTTTTAGCAATCAGCCCCAGCATTTT. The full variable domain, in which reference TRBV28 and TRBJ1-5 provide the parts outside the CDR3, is DVKVTQSSRYLVKRTGEKVFLECVQDMDHENMFWYRQDPGLGLRLIYFSYDVKMKEKGDIPEGYSVSREKKERFSLILESASTNQTSMYLCASTSGGIFSNQPQHFGDGTRLSIL.

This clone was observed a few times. CDR3 region: CASKIGFSTGELFF. CDR3 DNA: TGTGCCAGTAAGATCGGCTTTTCCACCGGGGAGCTGTTTTTT. The rearrangement uses TRBV19 and TRBJ2-2; no firm D call. The germline V and J ends were trimmed by 7 bases and 4 bases, with 13 bases remaining between them. The CDR3 is 14 amino acids. Germline CDR1 and CDR2: LNHDA and SQIVND (reference sequence).

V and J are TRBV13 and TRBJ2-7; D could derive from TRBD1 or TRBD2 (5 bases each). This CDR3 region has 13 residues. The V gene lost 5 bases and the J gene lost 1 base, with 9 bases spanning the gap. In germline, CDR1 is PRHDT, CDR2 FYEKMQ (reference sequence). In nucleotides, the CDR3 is TGTGCCAGCAGCATGGGACCTTCCTACGAGCAGTACTTC. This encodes CASSMGPSYEQYF.

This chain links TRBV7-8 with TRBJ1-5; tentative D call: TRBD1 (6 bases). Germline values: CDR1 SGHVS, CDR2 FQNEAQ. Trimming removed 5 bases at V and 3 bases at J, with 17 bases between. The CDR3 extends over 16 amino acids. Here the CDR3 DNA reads TGTGCCAGCAGCCTCCGGGACATACTTCCCAATCAGCCCCAGCATTTT. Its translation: CASSLRDILPNQPQHF.

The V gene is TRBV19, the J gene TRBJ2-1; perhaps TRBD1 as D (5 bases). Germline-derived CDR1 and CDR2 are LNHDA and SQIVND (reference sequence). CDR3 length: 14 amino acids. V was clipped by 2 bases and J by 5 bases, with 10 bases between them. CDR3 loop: CASSIWGRDNEQFF. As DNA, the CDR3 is TGTGCCAGTAGTATATGGGGCCGAGACAATGAGCAGTTCTTC.

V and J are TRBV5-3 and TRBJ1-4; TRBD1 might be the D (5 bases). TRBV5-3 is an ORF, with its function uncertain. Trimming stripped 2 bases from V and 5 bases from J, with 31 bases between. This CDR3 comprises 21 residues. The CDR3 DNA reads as TGTGCCAGAAGCTTATTGGGCCCGGGACTACGGGACGTGGGCTTAAATGAAAAACTGTTTTTT. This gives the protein CARSLLGPGLRDVGLNEKLFF.

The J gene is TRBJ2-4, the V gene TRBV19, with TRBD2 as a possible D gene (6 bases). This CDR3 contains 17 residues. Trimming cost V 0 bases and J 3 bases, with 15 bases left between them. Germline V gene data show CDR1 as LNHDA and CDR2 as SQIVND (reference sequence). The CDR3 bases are TGTGCCAGTAGTATAGATGGGGCGGGAAAAGTCAAAAACATTCAGTACTTC. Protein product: CASSIDGAGKVKNIQYF.

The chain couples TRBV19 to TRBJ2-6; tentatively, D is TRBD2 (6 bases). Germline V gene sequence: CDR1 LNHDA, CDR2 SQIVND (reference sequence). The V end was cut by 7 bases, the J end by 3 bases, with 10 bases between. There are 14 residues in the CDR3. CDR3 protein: CASNSGVGANVLTF. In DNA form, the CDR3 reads TGTGCCAGTAATTCGGGGGTTGGGGCCAACGTCCTGACTTTC.

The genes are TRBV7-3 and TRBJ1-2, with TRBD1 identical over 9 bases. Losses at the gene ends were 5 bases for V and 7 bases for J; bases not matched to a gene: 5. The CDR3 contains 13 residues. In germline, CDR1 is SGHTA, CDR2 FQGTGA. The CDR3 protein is CASSMTGGTGYTF. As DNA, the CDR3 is TGTGCCAGCAGCATGACAGGGGGTACTGGCTACACCTTC.

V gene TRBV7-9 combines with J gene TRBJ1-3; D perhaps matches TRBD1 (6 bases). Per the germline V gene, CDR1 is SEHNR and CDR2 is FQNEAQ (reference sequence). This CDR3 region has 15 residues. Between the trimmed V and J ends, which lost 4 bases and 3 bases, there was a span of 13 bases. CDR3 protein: CASSSPTGFGNTIYF. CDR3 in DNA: TGTGCCAGCAGCTCACCCACAGGGTTTGGAAACACCATATATTTT. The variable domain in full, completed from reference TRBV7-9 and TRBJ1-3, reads DTGVSQNPRHKITKRGQNVTFRCDPISEHNRLYWYRQTLGQGPEFLTYFQNEAQLEKSRLLSDRFSAERPKGSFSTLEIQRTEQGDSAMYLCASSSPTGFGNTIYFGEGSWLTVV.

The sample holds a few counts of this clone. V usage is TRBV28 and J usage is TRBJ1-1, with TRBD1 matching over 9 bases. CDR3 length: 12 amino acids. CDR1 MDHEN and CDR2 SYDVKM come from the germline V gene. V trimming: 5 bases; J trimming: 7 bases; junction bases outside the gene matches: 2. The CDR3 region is CASSRGQGEAFF. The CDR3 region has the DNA TGTGCCAGCAGTAGGGGACAGGGTGAAGCTTTCTTT.

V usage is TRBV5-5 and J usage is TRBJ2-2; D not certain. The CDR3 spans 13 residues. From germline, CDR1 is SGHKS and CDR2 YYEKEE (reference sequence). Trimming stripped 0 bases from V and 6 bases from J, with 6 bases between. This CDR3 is CASSLVLAGELFF. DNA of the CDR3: TGTGCCAGCAGCTTGGTTCTTGCCGGGGAGCTGTTTTTT.

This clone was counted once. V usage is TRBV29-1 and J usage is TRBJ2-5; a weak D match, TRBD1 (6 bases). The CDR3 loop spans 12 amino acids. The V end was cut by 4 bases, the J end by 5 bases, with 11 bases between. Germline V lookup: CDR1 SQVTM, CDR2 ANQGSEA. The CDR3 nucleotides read TGCAGCGTTGTCAGGGGCGGGGAGACCCAGTACTTC. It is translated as CSVVRGGETQYF.

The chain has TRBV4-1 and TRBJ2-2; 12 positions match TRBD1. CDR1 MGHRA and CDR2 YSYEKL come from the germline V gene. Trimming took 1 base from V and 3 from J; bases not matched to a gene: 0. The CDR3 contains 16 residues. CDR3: CASSQGDRGHTGELFF. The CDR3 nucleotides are TGCGCCAGCAGCCAAGGGGACAGGGGGCACACCGGGGAGCTGTTTTTT.

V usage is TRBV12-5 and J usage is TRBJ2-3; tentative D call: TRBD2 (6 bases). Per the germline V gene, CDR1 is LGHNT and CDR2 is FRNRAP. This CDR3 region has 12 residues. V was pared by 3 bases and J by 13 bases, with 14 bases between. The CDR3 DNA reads TGTGCTAGTGGTTTCGATTTGACTAGAGAGTATTTT. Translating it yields CASGFDLTREYF.

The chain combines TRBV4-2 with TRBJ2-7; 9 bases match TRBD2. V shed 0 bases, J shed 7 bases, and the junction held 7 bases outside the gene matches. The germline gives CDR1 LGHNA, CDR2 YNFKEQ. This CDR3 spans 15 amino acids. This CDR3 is CASSQDQGTSREQYF. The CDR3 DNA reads TGTGCCAGCAGCCAAGATCAGGGGACTAGCCGGGAGCAGTACTTC.

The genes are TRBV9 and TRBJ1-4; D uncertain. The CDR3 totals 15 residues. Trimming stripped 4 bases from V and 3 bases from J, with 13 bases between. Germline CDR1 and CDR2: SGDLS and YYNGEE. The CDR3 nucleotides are TGTGCCAGCAGCCCCAGCGGAGCCGCTAATGAAAAACTGTTTTTT. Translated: CASSPSGAANEKLFF.

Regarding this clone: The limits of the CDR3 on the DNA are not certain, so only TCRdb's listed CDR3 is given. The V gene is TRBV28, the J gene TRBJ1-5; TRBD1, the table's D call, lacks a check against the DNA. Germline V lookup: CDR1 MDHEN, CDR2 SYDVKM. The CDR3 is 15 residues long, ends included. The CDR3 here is CASSSGQGGGQPQHF.

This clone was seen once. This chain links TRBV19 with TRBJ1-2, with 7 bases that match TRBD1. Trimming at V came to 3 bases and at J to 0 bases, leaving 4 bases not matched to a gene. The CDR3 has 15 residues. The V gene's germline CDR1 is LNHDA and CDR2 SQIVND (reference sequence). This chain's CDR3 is CASSIRQGANYGYTF. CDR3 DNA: TGTGCCAGTAGTATTCGACAGGGAGCTAACTATGGCTACACCTTC.

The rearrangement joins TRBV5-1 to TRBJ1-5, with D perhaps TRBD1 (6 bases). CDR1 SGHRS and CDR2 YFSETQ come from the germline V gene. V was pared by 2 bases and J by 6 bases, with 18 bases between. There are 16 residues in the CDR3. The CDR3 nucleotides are TGCGCCAGCAGCTTCAGGGGTCCCACATTGAGTCAGCCCCAGCATTTT. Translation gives CASSFRGPTLSQPQHF. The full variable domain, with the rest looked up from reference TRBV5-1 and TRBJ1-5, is KAGVTQTPRYLIKTRGQQVTLSCSPISGHRSVSWYQQTPGQGLQFLFEYFSETQRNKGNFPGRFSGRQFSNSRSEMNVSTLELGDSALYLCASSFRGPTLSQPQHFGDGTRLSIL.

The CDR3 loop is CASIAAGLDEQFF. CDR3 DNA sequence: TGTGCCAGTATAGCGGCCGGCCTCGATGAGCAGTTCTTC. The J gene is TRBJ2-1, the V gene TRBV27; D possibly corresponds to TRBD2 (6 bases). The CDR3 is made up of 13 amino acids. V was clipped by 9 bases and J by 8 bases, with 17 bases between them. Per germline, CDR1 MNHEY and CDR2 SMNVEV (reference sequence).